The sequence of this TCR beta chain was determined in a study of CD8+ T cells in alopecia areata. Study-wide points: Lesional scalp exceeded normal scalp in clonality, especially in alopecia totalis/universalis.

Germline trimming cut 3 bases from V and 7 bases from J; bases unmatched to any gene: 8. This CDR3 region has 14 residues. The germline V gene encodes CDR1 SEHNR and CDR2 FQNEAQ (reference sequence). Worth noting for this clone: Its target is unknown.

RNA was isolated and reverse transcribed to cDNA, the sequencing template. TCRdb's copy holds only in-frame clones and misses some; the assay was immunoSEQ multiplex PCR. The table includes 150,000 or so clones, more than 45% detected once. Here the sequenced sample was CD8+ T cells sorted from blood, taken at week 0. The chain employs TRBV7-9 and TRBJ1-2, with 7 nucleotides matching TRBD1. The TCR sequence derives from a human donor with alopecia areata. The CDR3 spells CASSLSLNRGGYTF. DNA for the CDR3: TGTGCCAGCAGCTTGTCACTAAACAGGGGTGGCTACACCTTC.